This is a list of T cell receptor beta chains from one sample in a study of cytomegalovirus exposure and HLA in healthy donors. The method was immunoSEQ multiplex PCR; TCRdb's version includes in-frame clones alone and lacks a portion of them. The profile shows some 170,000 clones, roughly 79% of them singletons. Source material: PBMCs. The receptor set was obtained from a woman in her forties or fifties in good health and CMV-seronegative. CDR3s include the opening cysteine and the closing phenylalanine or tryptophan. A D gene is named only where the DNA matches it firmly. Not every row has a clone size; where given, it reads once, few, many or a size class.

abundance	d_gene	j_gene	v_gene	CDR3nt	CDR3aa
.	.	TRBJ1-3	TRBV21-1	TGTGCCAGCAGCAAAGAGTGGGGGGGGGCTGGAAACACCATATATTTT	CASSKEWGGAGNTIYF
.	.	TRBJ2-7	TRBV6-1	TGTGCCAGCACTCAGAGGCACGAGCAGTACTTC	CASTQRHEQYF
.	TRBD2	TRBJ2-1	TRBV9	TGTGCCAGCAGCTCCGAACTAGCGGTTTACAATGAGCAGTTCTTC	CASSSELAVYNEQFF
.	TRBD1	TRBJ2-1	TRBV10-3	TGTGCCATCAGAGCCGGGACAGGGCAAACCCATGAGCAGTTCTTC	CAIRAGTGQTHEQFF
few	TRBD1	TRBJ1-1	TRBV10-2	TGCGCCAGCAGTGCCGGGACAGCCTTTGAAGCTTTCTTT	CASSAGTAFEAFF
.	.	TRBJ2-7	TRBV28	TGTGCCAGCGGAGACGGGAACTACGAGCAGTACTTC	CASGDGNYEQYF
.	TRBD2	TRBJ2-1	TRBV27	TGTGCCAGCAGTTTATGGAGAGGAGCGGGAGCCAGGAATGAGCAGTTCTTC	CASSLWRGAGARNEQFF
.	TRBD1	TRBJ1-6	TRBV9	TGTGCCAGCAGCGTCCGGGACAGGGTGTCACCCCTCCACTTT	CASSVRDRVSPLHF
.	.	TRBJ1-2	TRBV18	TGTGCCAGCTCACCACCGCAGGTGAACTATGGCTACACCTTC	CASSPPQVNYGYTF
.	TRBD2	TRBJ2-3	TRBV5-4	TGTGCCAGCAGCTTGGCGGGAGGGCCGGCTCTTGGCACAGATACGCAGTATTTT	CASSLAGGPALGTDTQYF
.	.	TRBJ2-7	TRBV4-2	TGTGCCAGCAGCCCCTCGCGGGACAGCTCCTACGAGCAGTACTTC	CASSPSRDSSYEQYF
.	TRBD2	TRBJ2-2	TRBV5-4	TGTGCCAGCAGCTTGACTAGCGGGAGTAGGACCGGGGAGCTGTTTTTT	CASSLTSGSRTGELFF
few	TRBD1	TRBJ1-1	TRBV2	TGTGCCAGCAGTAGTACCGGGACAGTACCTTTCTTT	CASSSTGTVPFF
.	TRBD2	TRBJ2-7	TRBV7-2	TGTGCCAGCAGCTTAGGCGGGAGTGTCAACGAGCAGTACTTC	CASSLGGSVNEQYF
few	.	TRBJ1-1	TRBV5-4	TGTGCCAGCAGCTTGACGGTGGGAGGAACTGAAGCTTTCTTT	CASSLTVGGTEAFF
.	TRBD2	TRBJ2-1	TRBV2	TGTGCCAGCCTCGCCGAGATAAGCGGGAGAAATGAGCAGTTCTTC	CASLAEISGRNEQFF
.	TRBD1	TRBJ2-7	TRBV28	TGTGCCAGCAGTTTAAACCCCGGGACAGGGTACTACGAGCAGTACTTC	CASSLNPGTGYYEQYF
few	TRBD2	TRBJ2-1	TRBV4-3	TGCGCCAGCAGCCAAGATCAGGCGGGAGGGCTCGGCAGCAATGAGCAGTTCTTC	CASSQDQAGGLGSNEQFF
.	.	TRBJ2-7	TRBV6-5	TGTGCCAGCAGTTACTCGCGGGGTATCTACGAGCAGTACTTC	CASSYSRGIYEQYF
.	.	TRBJ2-5	TRBV6-5	TGTGCCAGCAGCCTAGCGACCTACCAAGAGACCCAGTACTTC	CASSLATYQETQYF
.	TRBD1	TRBJ1-3	TRBV19	TGTGCCAGTGGTGACAGGGGGTTCTCTGGAAACACCATATATTTT	CASGDRGFSGNTIYF
once	.	TRBJ2-5	TRBV4-2	TGTGCCAGCAGCCAAGGAGTGGCTCGCAGGTTACAAGAGACCCAGTACTTC	CASSQGVARRLQETQYF
few	TRBD1	TRBJ2-2	TRBV7-6	TGTGCCAGCAGCTTAGATCCGGGACAGGGGAACACCGGGGAGCTGTTTTTT	CASSLDPGQGNTGELFF
.	TRBD1	TRBJ1-1	TRBV28	TGTGCCAGCAGTTATCTCACGGGACAGGTTCCTGAAGCTTTCTTT	CASSYLTGQVPEAFF
.	.	TRBJ1-1	TRBV5-1	TGCGCCAGCAGCCGGGATCCAGGTCTCATAATAAGCGTGAACACTGAAGCTTTCTTT	CASSRDPGLIISVNTEAFF
.	.	TRBJ1-3	TRBV19	TGTGCCAGTATTGGGCTGTCGAACACCATATATTTT	CASIGLSNTIYF
.	.	TRBJ2-6	TRBV27	TGTGCCAGCAGCCGACAACCTTCTGGGGCCAACGTCCTGACTTTC	CASSRQPSGANVLTF
.	.	TRBJ2-7	TRBV20-1	TGCAGTGCTCGAGGGGCAGGCGAGCAGTACTTC	CSARGAGEQYF
.	TRBD1	TRBJ1-4	TRBV5-4	TGTGCCAGCAGCACCACGACCCGGACAGGGGATGAAAAACTGTTTTTT	CASSTTTRTGDEKLFF
.	TRBD1	TRBJ1-4	TRBV25-1	TGTGCCAGCAGCCTGTCCTCGGGACAGGGGGTTGCTAATGAAAAACTGTTTTTT	CASSLSSGQGVANEKLFF
once	TRBD1	TRBJ1-2	TRBV5-1	TGCGCCAGCAGCTTGGCCGGGACAGGGGCTTCTAGCTACACCTTC	CASSLAGTGASSYTF
.	TRBD1	TRBJ1-2	TRBV7-9	TGTGCCAGCAGCTTCCCAGGGACAGGCTATGGCTACACCTTC	CASSFPGTGYGYTF
.	TRBD1	TRBJ1-3	TRBV5-6	TGTGCCAGCAGCGGACAGGGATTTGGTTTGGGAAACACCATATATTTT	CASSGQGFGLGNTIYF
.	.	TRBJ1-1	TRBV4-3	TGCGCCAGCAGCCAAGATCGAGGGTGGGGCACTGAAGCTTTCTTT	CASSQDRGWGTEAFF